This T cell receptor (beta chain) was identified during a study of blood T cell repertoires in COVID-19. Sequenced by immunoSEQ multiplex PCR; TCRdb stores in-frame clones only, minus some. The table records under 300,000 clones, 70% to 90% of them present only once. CDR3 length: 15 amino acids. With 5 bases removed from V and 2 bases from J, the gap between germline ends came to 13 bases. Germline assignment: CDR1 LNHDA and CDR2 SQIVND (reference sequence). The specimen was peripheral blood. The chain carries TRBV19 and TRBJ1-5, with D perhaps matching TRBD1 (5 bases). The receptor's source is a woman aged 30 to 39 with acute or convalescent COVID-19. The CDR3 protein is CASSPAGGGNQPQHF. In DNA, the CDR3 is TGTGCCAGTAGTCCCGCCGGGGGTGGCAATCAGCCCCAGCATTTT.